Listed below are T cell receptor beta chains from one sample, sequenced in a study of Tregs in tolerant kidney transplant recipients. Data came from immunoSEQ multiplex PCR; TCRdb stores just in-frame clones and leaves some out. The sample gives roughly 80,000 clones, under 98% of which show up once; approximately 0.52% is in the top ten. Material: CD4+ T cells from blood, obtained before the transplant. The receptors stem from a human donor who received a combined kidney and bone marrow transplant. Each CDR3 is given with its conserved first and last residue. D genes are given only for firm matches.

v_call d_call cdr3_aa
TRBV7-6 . CASSRSHREFNEKLFF
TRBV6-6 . CASSYTGKNYEQYF
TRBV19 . CASNRERGANVLTF
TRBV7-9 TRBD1 CASSLAKGASDYEQYF
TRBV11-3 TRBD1 CASSWDRSYGYTF
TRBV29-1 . CSVGTSRVGYTF
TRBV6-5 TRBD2 CASWISGGKTDTQYF
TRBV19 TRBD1 CASRMTGSYEQYF
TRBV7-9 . CASSLPGLLSYEQYF
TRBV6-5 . CASGLDSASYNEQFF
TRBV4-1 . CASSPLDSTEAFF
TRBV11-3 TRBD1 CASSLVGQGSGELFF
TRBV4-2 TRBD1 CGTGGADSPLHF
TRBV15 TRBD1 CATSMGGQGYGYTF
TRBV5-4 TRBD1 CASSIEQGANYGYTF
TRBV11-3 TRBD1 CASHSGTAYNEQFF
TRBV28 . CASSFFSDEQFF
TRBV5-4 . CASSQLGLYSTDTQYF
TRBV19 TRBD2 CASTETRLAGAGINEQFF
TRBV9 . CASSEIGQLSYNEQFF
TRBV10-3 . CAISDSYRVYEQYF
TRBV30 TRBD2 CAWTLSGSGRAAYNEQFF
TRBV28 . CASSLGQGRVQPQHF
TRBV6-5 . CASSPLRNYGYTF
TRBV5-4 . CASSSPWNTGELFF
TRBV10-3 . CAISEPTKEFRGNTIYF
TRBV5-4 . CASSLQVSEYEQYF
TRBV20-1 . CSAGRETQYF
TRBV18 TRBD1 CASSRRTGEADTQYF
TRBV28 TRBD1 CAIWDRVGYGYTF
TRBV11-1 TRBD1 CASSVGTGPSYEQYF
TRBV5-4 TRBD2 CASSRGTSGTYEQYF
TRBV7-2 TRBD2 CASSQGLADTDTQYF
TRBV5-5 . CASSFGGTEAFF
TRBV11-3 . CASSSGPEETQYF
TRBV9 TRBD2 CASSVGAGAHEQYF
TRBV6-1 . CASSTPPTENYGYTF
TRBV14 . CASSQGWDSLRYTQYF
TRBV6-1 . CASSEARWAGSTDTQYF
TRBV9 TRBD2 CASSVGGSGYGELFF
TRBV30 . CAWSPGGYGYTF
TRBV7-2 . CASRHSYDGDEQYF
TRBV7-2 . CASNLGGGRNTQYF
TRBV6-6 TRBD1 CASSFPRQGDNEQFF
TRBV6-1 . CASSELLSYNEQFF
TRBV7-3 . CASSFFGDTQYF